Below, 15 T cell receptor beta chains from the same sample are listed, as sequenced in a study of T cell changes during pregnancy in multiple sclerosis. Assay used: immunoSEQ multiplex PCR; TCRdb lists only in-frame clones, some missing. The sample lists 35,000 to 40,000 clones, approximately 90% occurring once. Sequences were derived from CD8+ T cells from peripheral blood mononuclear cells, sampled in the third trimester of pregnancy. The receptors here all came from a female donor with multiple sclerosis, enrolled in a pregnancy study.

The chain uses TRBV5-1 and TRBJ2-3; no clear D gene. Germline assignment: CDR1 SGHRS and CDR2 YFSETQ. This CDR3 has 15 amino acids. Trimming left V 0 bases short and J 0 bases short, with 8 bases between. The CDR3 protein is CASSLELLSTDTQYF. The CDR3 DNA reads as TGCGCCAGCAGCTTGGAGCTCCTTAGCACAGATACGCAGTATTTT. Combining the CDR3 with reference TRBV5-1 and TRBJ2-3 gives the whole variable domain KAGVTQTPRYLIKTRGQQVTLSCSPISGHRSVSWYQQTPGQGLQFLFEYFSETQRNKGNFPGRFSGRQFSNSRSEMNVSTLELGDSALYLCASSLELLSTDTQYFGPGTRLTVL.

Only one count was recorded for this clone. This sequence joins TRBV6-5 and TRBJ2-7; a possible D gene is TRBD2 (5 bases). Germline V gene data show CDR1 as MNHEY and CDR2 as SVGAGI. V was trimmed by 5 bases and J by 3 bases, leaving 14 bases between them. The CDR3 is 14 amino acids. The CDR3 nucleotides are TGTGCCAGCAGTGGGCCCGGACTGAGCTACGAGCAGTACTTC. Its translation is CASSGPGLSYEQYF.

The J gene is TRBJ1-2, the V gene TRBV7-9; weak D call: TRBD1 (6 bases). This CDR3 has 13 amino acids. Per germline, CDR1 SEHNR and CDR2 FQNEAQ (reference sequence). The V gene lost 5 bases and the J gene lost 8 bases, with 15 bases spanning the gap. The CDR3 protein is CASSQRGGEGYTF. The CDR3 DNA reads TGTGCCAGCAGCCAAAGGGGGGGCGAGGGCTACACCTTC.

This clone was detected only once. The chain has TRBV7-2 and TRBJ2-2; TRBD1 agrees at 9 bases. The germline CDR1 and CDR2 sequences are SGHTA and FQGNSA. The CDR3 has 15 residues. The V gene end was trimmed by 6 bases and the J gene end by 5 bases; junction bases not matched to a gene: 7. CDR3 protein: CASRQGAMRTGELFF. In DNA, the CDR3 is TGTGCCAGCAGACAGGGGGCGATGAGGACCGGGGAGCTGTTTTTT.

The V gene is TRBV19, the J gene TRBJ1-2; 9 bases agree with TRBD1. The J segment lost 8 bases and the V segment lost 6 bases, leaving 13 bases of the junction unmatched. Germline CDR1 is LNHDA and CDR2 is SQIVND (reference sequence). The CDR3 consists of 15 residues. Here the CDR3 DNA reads TGTGCCAGTAGCCTACAGGGGGCGTCTTTTTGGGGCTACACCTTC. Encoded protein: CASSLQGASFWGYTF.

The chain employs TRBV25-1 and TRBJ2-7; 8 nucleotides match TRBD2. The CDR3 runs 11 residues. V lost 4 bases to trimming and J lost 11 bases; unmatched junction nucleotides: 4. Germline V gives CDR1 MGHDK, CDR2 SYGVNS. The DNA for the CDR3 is TGTGCCAGCAGTGCCGGGACTAGGGAGTACTTC. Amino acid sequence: CASSAGTREYF.

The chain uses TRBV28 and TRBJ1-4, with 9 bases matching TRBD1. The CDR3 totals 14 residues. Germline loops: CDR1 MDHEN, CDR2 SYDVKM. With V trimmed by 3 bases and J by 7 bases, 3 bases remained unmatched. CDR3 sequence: CASSFRTGVEKLFF. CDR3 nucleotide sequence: TGTGCCAGCAGTTTTCGGACAGGGGTTGAAAAACTGTTTTTT.

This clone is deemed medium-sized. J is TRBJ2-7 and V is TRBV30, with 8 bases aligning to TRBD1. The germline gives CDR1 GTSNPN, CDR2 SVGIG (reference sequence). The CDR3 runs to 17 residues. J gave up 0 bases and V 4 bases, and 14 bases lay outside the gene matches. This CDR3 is CAWTSWADRVSSYEQYF. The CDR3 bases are TGTGCCTGGACCTCGTGGGCGGACAGGGTAAGCTCCTACGAGCAGTACTTC.

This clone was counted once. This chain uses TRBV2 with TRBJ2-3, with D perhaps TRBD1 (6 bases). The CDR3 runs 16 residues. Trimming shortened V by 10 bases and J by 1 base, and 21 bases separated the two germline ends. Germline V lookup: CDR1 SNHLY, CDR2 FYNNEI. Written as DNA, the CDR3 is TGTGCCACCGTGAGGTGGGGGCACAACGGCACAGATACGCAGTATTTT. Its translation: CATVRWGHNGTDTQYF.

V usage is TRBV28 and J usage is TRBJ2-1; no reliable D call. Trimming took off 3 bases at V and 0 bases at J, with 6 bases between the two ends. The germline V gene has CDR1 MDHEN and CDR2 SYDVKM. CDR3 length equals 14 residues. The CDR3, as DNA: TGTGCCAGCAGTTTGACGGGCTCCTACAATGAGCAGTTCTTC. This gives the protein CASSLTGSYNEQFF.

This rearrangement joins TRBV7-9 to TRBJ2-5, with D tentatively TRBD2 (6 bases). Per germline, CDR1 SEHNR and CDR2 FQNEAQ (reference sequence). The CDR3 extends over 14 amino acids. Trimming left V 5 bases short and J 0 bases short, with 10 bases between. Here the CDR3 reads CASSHWGDQETQYF. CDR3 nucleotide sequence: TGTGCCAGCAGCCACTGGGGGGACCAAGAGACCCAGTACTTC. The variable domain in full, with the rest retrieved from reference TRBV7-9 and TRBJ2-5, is DTGVSQNPRHKITKRGQNVTFRCDPISEHNRLYWYRQTLGQGPEFLTYFQNEAQLEKSRLLSDRFSAERPKGSFSTLEIQRTEQGDSAMYLCASSHWGDQETQYFGPGTRLLVL.

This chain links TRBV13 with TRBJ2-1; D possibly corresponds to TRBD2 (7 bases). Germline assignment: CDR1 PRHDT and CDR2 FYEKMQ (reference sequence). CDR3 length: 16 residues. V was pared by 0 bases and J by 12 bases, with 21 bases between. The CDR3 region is CASSLGWRAQGGGQFF. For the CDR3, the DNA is TGTGCCAGCAGCTTAGGGTGGAGGGCACAGGGAGGGGGGCAGTTCTTC.

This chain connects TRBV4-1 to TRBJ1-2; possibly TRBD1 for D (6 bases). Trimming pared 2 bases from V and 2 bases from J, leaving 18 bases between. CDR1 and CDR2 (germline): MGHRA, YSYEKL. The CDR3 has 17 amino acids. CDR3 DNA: TGCGCCAGCAGCCAAAGGGACACCGGACCACTAAACTATGGCTACACCTTC. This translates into CASSQRDTGPLNYGYTF.

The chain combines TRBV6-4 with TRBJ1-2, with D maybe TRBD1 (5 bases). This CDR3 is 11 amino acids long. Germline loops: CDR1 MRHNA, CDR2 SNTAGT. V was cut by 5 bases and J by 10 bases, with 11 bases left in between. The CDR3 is CASSYTGIYTF. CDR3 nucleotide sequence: TGTGCCAGCAGTTACACAGGAATCTACACCTTC.

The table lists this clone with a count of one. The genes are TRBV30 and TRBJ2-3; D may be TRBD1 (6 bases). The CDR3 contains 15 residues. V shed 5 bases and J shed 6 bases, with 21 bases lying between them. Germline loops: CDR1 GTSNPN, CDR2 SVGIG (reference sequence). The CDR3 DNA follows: TGTGCCTGGTCCCGGGACACCCCGAACCGGGATACGCAGTATTTT. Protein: CAWSRDTPNRDTQYF.